The rows below give T cell receptor beta chains drawn from one sample of a study of blood T cells in healthy people across ages. MiXCR, run by TCRdb on the 5' RACE reads, gives a single entry per CDR3 protein. This table has approximately 810,000 distinct CDR3 sequences, under 35% appearing once. Source material: blood. These receptors were obtained from a woman of 80 years or more in good health. The CDR3 runs from the conserved cysteine through the conserved F or W. D genes are given only for firm matches. Clone size, where shown, is once, few, many, or a class for clones that have expanded.

j_call	v_call	clone_size	d_call	cdr3_aa	cdr3_nt
TRBJ2-5	TRBV27	many	TRBD1	CASSLKGAKTQYF	TGTGCCAGCAGTTTAAAGGGGGCCAAGACCCAGTACTTC
TRBJ1-1	TRBV5-1	few	-	CASSLGGVPNTEAFF	TGCGCCAGCAGCTTGGGCGGGGTCCCGAACACTGAAGCTTTCTTT
TRBJ2-5	TRBV9	few	TRBD2	CASSVDPTAGGHNEQYF	TGTGCCAGCAGCGTAGATCCAACGGCGGGGGGCCACAATGAGCAGTACTTC
TRBJ2-3	TRBV6-1	many	TRBD2	CASNPGRRGGRKPDTQYF	TGTGCCAGCAACCCCGGTCGGCGGGGGGGCCGTAAACCAGATACGCAGTATTTT
TRBJ2-5	TRBV20-1	few	TRBD1	CSARGERTGSYERYF	TGCAGTGCTAGAGGGGAAAGGACAGGGAGCTACGAGCGGTACTTC
TRBJ2-1	TRBV20-1	many	TRBD1	CSARRDRGTFDRYNEQFF	TGCAGTGCTAGACGGGACAGGGGAACCTTCGACCGTTACAATGAGCAGTTCTTC
TRBJ2-7	TRBV20-1	many	-	CSARIQTYEQYF	TGCAGTGCTAGAATCCAGACCTACGAGCAGTACTTC
TRBJ1-2	TRBV20-1	few	-	CSARDPTVANYGYTF	TGCAGTGCTAGAGACCCGACAGTCGCTAACTATGGCTACACCTTC
TRBJ2-3	TRBV20-1	-	TRBD2	CSAAGGGDTDTQYF	TGCAGTGCTGCGGGGGGCGGGGACACAGATACGCAGTATTTT
TRBJ2-5	TRBV6-2/TRBV6-3	many	-	CASSYTGTPQETQYF	TGTGCCAGCAGTTACACCGGGACACCACAAGAGACCCAGTACTTC
TRBJ2-7	TRBV7-9	-	-	CASSRDWSEQYF	TGTGCCAGCAGCAGAGATTGGAGTGAGCAGTACTTC
TRBJ2-7	TRBV6-1	many	TRBD1	CASIAEGQGAYEQYF	TGTGCCAGCATTGCGGAGGGACAGGGCGCCTACGAGCAGTACTTC
TRBJ1-6	TRBV10-3	-	-	CAISGEALTQYNSPLHF	TGTGCCATCAGTGGAGAAGCCCTTACCCAGTATAATTCACCCCTCCACTTT
TRBJ1-2	TRBV12-3/TRBV12-4	many	-	CASNLQGTNYGYTF	TGTGCCAGCAATCTTCAGGGCACTAACTATGGCTACACCTTC
TRBJ1-2	TRBV2	-	-	CASSAAGDGYTF	TGTGCCAGCAGTGCCGCAGGGGATGGCTACACCTTC